This paragraph covers one T cell receptor (beta chain) sequence. Its specificity is not known. The entry originates in a study of vaccination effects on CD4 cells after COVID-19. Study-level results: By a late point after vaccination, infection- and vaccine-induced clones had shrunk markedly through clonal contraction.

Using viral peptide pools, the ViraFEST assay grew out antigen-specific CD4+ T cells prior to sequencing. Culturing for approximately 10 days preceded CD4+ T cell isolation. Peptides at 10 ug/ml and IL-2 at 10 IU/ml were added to around 2 million PBMC per well. The table came from immunoSEQ multiplex PCR; TCRdb's copy has only in-frame clones and leaves some out. The sample lists approximately 54,000 clones, roughly 76% occurring once. CDR3 size: 15 residues. CDR1 and CDR2 (germline): SNHLY, FYNNEI. The V end was cut by 3 bases, the J end by 4 bases, with 15 bases between. The chain carries TRBV2 and TRBJ1-1; D is possibly TRBD1 (6 bases). The sample here was CD4+ T cells from PBMCs cultured with HCoV-229E spike peptides, taken before COVID-19 vaccination. The TCR sequence derives from a human donor who received a COVID-19 vaccine. In DNA form, the CDR3 reads TGTGCCAGCAGTGAGTGGTTGGGGGGCGGCACTGAAGCTTTCTTT. It encodes CASSEWLGGGTEAFF.